This TCR beta chain was recorded in a study of Tregs in tolerant kidney transplant recipients. Turning to this clone: Its antigen remains unknown.

Libraries were prepared by immunoSEQ multiplex PCR; TCRdb keeps only in-frame clonotypes and omits some of them. The sample lists 110,000 or so clones, almost 95% seen once, with around 0.6% in the top ten. Unstimulated Tregs (CD4+CD25+CD127-) and CD4+CD25- non-Tregs were sorted from PBMCs. Trimming took 4 bases from V and 8 from J; bases not matched to a gene: 11. This CDR3 comprises 15 residues. Per germline, CDR1 SGDLS and CDR2 YYNGEE. Findings and caveats of the study: The small number of patients limits these findings pending further validation. Tregs expanded with activated donor B cells seemed most donor-specific.

The sequence derives from a human donor in good health. Sequencing was done on a sample of CD4+ T cells from blood. The rearrangement uses TRBV9 and TRBJ2-2; 7 bases line up with TRBD1. The CDR3 spells CASSPRQGDRGELFF. CDR3 nucleotides: TGTGCCAGCAGCCCACGACAGGGCGACAGGGGGGAGCTGTTTTTT.